A selection of T cell receptor beta chains follows, all from one sample in a study of CD8 T cells in Susac syndrome. TCRdb used MiXCR to reprocess the immunoSEQ multiplex PCR reads, holding one entry per CDR3 protein. This table has roughly 200,000 distinct CDR3 sequences, over 85% appearing once. Sequencing was done on a sample of CD4+ T cells from PBMCs. All receptors derive from a human donor in good health. The CDR3 runs from the conserved cysteine through the conserved F or W. D genes are given only for firm matches. Clone sizes are given selectively: once, few, many, or a class where the clone is expanded.

length,size,D,J,V,CDR3,DNA
15,.,.,TRBJ1-6,TRBV4-3,CASSLTGGLHSPLHF,TGCGCCAGCAGCCTCACAGGAGGCCTCCATTCACCCCTCCACTTT
15,.,.,TRBJ2-2,TRBV27,CASSLSRANGGELFF,TGTGCCAGCAGCCTGAGTCGGGCCAACGGCGGGGAGCTGTTTTTT
14,.,.,TRBJ2-7,TRBV27,CASSLEGPQYEQYF,TGTGCCAGCAGTTTAGAAGGGCCGCAATACGAGCAGTACTTC
13,once,TRBD1,TRBJ1-2,TRBV6-6,CASSLDRGNGYTF,TGTGCCAGCAGCCTCGACAGGGGTAATGGCTACACCTTC
15,once,TRBD1,TRBJ2-5,TRBV14,CASSQDGTVRETQYF,TGTGCCAGCAGCCAAGATGGGACAGTCAGAGAGACCCAGTACTTC
12,.,.,TRBJ1-1,TRBV30,CAWTRGPTEAFF,TGTGCCTGGACCCGGGGTCCCACTGAAGCTTTCTTT
13,.,.,TRBJ2-3,TRBV7-6,CASSPRLADTQYF,TGTGCCAGCAGCCCGCGACTAGCAGATACGCAGTATTTT
16,.,.,TRBJ2-7,TRBV6-5,CASSYSKAGEGYEQYF,TGTGCCAGCAGTTACTCGAAGGCAGGGGAGGGTTACGAGCAGTACTTC
16,once,TRBD2,TRBJ2-1,TRBV20-1,CSANLLAAPLYNEQFF,TGCAGTGCAAACTTACTAGCGGCCCCGTTATACAATGAGCAGTTCTTC
14,.,.,TRBJ2-5,TRBV20-1,CSATSGSRQETQYF,TGCAGTGCTACCTCCGGGAGCCGCCAAGAGACCCAGTACTTC
15,.,TRBD2,TRBJ2-3,TRBV29-1,CSGEGLAGGTDTQYF,TGCAGCGGAGAGGGACTAGCGGGGGGAACAGATACGCAGTATTTT
13,.,.,TRBJ1-5,TRBV30,CAWSRNSNQPQHF,TGTGCCTGGAGTCGGAATAGCAATCAGCCCCAGCATTTT
14,once,.,TRBJ1-2,TRBV29-1,CSVEEGGRVYGYTF,TGCAGCGTTGAAGAGGGGGGCAGAGTCTATGGCTACACCTTC
13,.,.,TRBJ1-1,TRBV29-1,CSVVGRQNTEAFF,TGCAGCGTTGTGGGACGGCAGAACACTGAAGCTTTCTTT
15,.,TRBD1,TRBJ1-1,TRBV20-1,CSARDPQGAGTEAFF,TGCAGTGCTAGAGATCCACAGGGGGCGGGCACTGAAGCTTTCTTT
13,once,.,TRBJ1-2,TRBV3-1,CASSQDESYGYTF,TGTGCCAGCAGCCAAGACGAGAGCTATGGCTACACCTTC
13,once,.,TRBJ1-5,TRBV30,CAWDRDSNQPQHF,TGTGCCTGGGACCGGGACAGCAATCAGCCCCAGCATTTT
14,.,TRBD1,TRBJ1-2,TRBV20-1,CSARSGQAVSGYTF,TGCAGTGCTAGATCTGGACAGGCAGTGTCTGGCTACACCTTC
14,once,.,TRBJ2-3,TRBV20-1,CSAVGRSGTDTQYF,TGCAGTGCTGTTGGGCGGTCGGGCACAGATACGCAGTATTTT
13,.,.,TRBJ1-4,TRBV28,CATEGFIREKLFF,TGTGCCACGGAGGGCTTCATTAGAGAAAAACTGTTTTTT
13,once,.,TRBJ2-3,TRBV5-1,CASSSNGLDTQYF,TGCGCCAGCAGCTCTAACGGGTTAGATACGCAGTATTTT
13,.,.,TRBJ1-5,TRBV18,CASSPGRAEPQHF,TGTGCCAGCTCACCGGGCAGGGCAGAGCCCCAGCATTTT
13,once,.,TRBJ1-6,TRBV29-1,CSVAPVMPSPLHF,TGCAGCGTTGCCCCGGTAATGCCCTCACCCCTCCACTTT
12,.,.,TRBJ2-1,TRBV5-1,CASSASLGEQFF,TGCGCCAGCAGCGCATCGCTTGGTGAGCAGTTCTTC
13,.,.,TRBJ1-2,TRBV19,CASSIGGTYGYTF,TGTGCCAGTAGTATAGGGGGGACCTATGGCTACACCTTC
16,.,TRBD1,TRBJ1-5,TRBV15,CATSRSDRSHNQPQHF,TGTGCCACCAGCAGATCGGACAGGTCCCACAATCAGCCCCAGCATTTT
15,.,.,TRBJ1-5,TRBV12-3/TRBV12-4,CASTFSGVDNQPQHF,TGTGCCAGCACCTTCTCAGGGGTTGACAATCAGCCCCAGCATTTT
14,few,TRBD1,TRBJ1-1,TRBV7-9,CASSSGTGETEAFF,TGTGCCAGCAGTTCCGGGACAGGGGAAACTGAAGCTTTCTTT
12,.,.,TRBJ2-4,TRBV20-1,CSLFLAKNIQYF,TGCAGCCTCTTCCTAGCCAAAAACATTCAGTACTTC
18,.,TRBD2,TRBJ2-6,TRBV27,CASSLSLAGGTGANVLTF,TGTGCCAGCAGTTTATCTCTAGCGGGAGGGACGGGGGCCAACGTCCTGACTTTC
13,.,.,TRBJ2-5,TRBV25-1,CASSVEGIGTQYF,TGTGCCAGCAGTGTAGAAGGGATTGGGACCCAGTACTTC
14,.,TRBD2,TRBJ2-5,TRBV29-1,CSVPGLGGLQTQYF,TGCAGCGTTCCGGGACTAGGAGGTCTTCAGACCCAGTACTTC
16,.,TRBD1,TRBJ2-1,TRBV6-1,CASRLTGVRAVGEQFF,TGTGCCAGCAGATTGACAGGGGTTAGGGCAGTTGGTGAGCAGTTCTTC
15,.,.,TRBJ2-1,TRBV4-1,CASSQAGSIMDEQFF,TGCGCCAGCAGCCAAGCAGGGTCGATTATGGATGAGCAGTTCTTC
15,.,TRBD1,TRBJ1-1,TRBV12-3/TRBV12-4,CASSQRTGLNTEAFF,TGTGCCAGCAGTCAAAGGACAGGCCTGAACACTGAAGCTTTCTTT
16,.,TRBD1,TRBJ1-2,TRBV29-1,CSVEDRDRDRAYGYTF,TGCAGCGTTGAAGACCGGGACAGGGATAGGGCCTATGGCTACACCTTC
15,.,TRBD2,TRBJ2-7,TRBV20-1,CSASAAGEGSYEQYF,TGCAGTGCTAGTGCAGCGGGGGAAGGCTCCTACGAGCAGTACTTC
13,.,TRBD1,TRBJ2-7,TRBV20-1,CSAHRGFGYEQYF,TGCAGTGCCCACAGGGGGTTCGGGTACGAGCAGTACTTC
12,.,.,TRBJ2-2,TRBV29-1,CSVAEPTGELFF,TGCAGCGTTGCTGAACCCACCGGGGAGCTGTTTTTT
14,.,TRBD1,TRBJ2-7,TRBV18,CASSTGEDSYEQYF,TGTGCCAGTTCGACAGGGGAAGACTCCTACGAGCAGTACTTC
14,.,.,TRBJ2-1,TRBV14,CASSQDYSYNEQFF,TGTGCCAGCAGCCAAGATTACTCCTACAATGAGCAGTTCTTC
16,once,.,TRBJ2-1,TRBV20-1,CSADPPGGGLHNEQFF,TGCAGTGCTGACCCCCCAGGTGGCGGGCTACACAATGAGCAGTTCTTC